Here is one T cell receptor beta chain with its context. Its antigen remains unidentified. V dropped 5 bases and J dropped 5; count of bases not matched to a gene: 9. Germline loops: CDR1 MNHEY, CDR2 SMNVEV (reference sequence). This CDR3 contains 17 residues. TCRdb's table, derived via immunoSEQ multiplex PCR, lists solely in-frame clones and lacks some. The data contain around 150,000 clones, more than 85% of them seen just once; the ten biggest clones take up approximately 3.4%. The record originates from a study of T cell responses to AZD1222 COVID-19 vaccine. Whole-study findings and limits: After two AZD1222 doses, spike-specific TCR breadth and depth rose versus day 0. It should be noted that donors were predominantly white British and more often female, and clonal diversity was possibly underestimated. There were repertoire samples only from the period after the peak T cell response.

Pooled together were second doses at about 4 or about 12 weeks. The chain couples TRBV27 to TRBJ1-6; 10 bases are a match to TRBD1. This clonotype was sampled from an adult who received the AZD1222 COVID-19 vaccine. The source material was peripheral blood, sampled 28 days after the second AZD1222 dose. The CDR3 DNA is TGTGCCAGCAGTGCCCCGGGACAGGGGACTCATAATTCACCCCTCCACTTT. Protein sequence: CASSAPGQGTHNSPLHF.